This entry features one T cell receptor beta chain sequence. Its antigen is as yet unknown. Sequencing used immunoSEQ v3.0 at survey level. The assay was immunoSEQ multiplex PCR, and TCRdb's table has in-frame clones only and misses some. The sample lists over 10,000 clones; around 90% were seen once. This sample stems from a study of long-term antiretroviral therapy in people with HIV. Roughly 0.9-10 million cryopreserved PBMC were held in samples before DNA extraction. Study-wide results and limits: The range of CDR3 lengths in HIV repertoires proved narrower than that found in controls.

Germline lookup yields CDR1 SEHNR and CDR2 FQNEAQ (reference sequence). V lost 5 bases and J lost 5; bases outside the gene matches: 11. The CDR3 is 16 residues long. The chain uses TRBV7-9 and TRBJ2-3; TRBD2 agrees at 9 bases. This clonotype was sampled from a woman aged 40 to 50 with HIV. The specimen was unsorted PBMCs, collected 2.1 years after starting antiretroviral therapy. The CDR3 DNA follows: TGTGCCAGCAGCCCGCCAGGGGCGGGGGGGCAAGATACGCAGTATTTT. Amino acid sequence: CASSPPGAGGQDTQYF.